One T cell receptor (beta chain) is described in this entry. Losses at the gene ends were 3 bases for V and 3 bases for J; bases not matched to a gene: 11. CDR3 length: 16 residues. Germline CDR1 MGHRA, CDR2 YSYEKL. RNA isolated from unsorted whole blood supplied the blood RNA, with germline DNA also extracted. Researchers generated TCR beta cDNA from about 0.5 ug of total RNA, relying on a constant-region primer. Generation of the TCR beta libraries relied on three nested multiplex PCR rounds using slightly modified ARM-PCR. A C-beta reverse primer was combined with TRBV1-TRBV30 forward primers in the first two PCR rounds, and each round had 10 cycles. TCRdb reanalysed the multiplex PCR reads using MiXCR and keeps one entry per CDR3 protein. The sample consists of fewer than 400,000 distinct CDR3 sequences, 50% to 75% of them appearing once. This sample was taken from a study of tumor-infiltrating lymphocytes in primary liver carcinoma.

The chain employs TRBV4-1 and TRBJ2-7, with TRBD1 matching over 7 bases. This receptor was taken from a woman in her twenties or thirties with primary liver carcinoma and hepatitis B virus infection. The sample comprised peripheral blood. CDR3: CASSQAWGQTFYEQYF. The CDR3 DNA reads TGCGCCAGCAGCCAGGCGTGGGGACAGACTTTCTACGAGCAGTACTTC.